This entry concerns a single TCR beta chain. The junction does not match germline at one end; this may be a read error. This entry comes from a study of blood T cells in healthy people across ages. A second about 7 to 11 cycle PCR used barcoded and J-beta primers. Paired-end reads containing CDR3 totaled no fewer than 3 million for each sample. MiXCR, run by TCRdb on the 5' RACE reads, gives a single entry per CDR3 protein. The sample lists 1,500,000 or so distinct CDR3 sequences, roughly 43% occurring once. The CDR3 covers 12 residues. Germline assignment: CDR1 DFQATT and CDR2 SNEGSKA (reference sequence). Caucasian individuals from Russia who were healthy and aged 6 to 90 acted as donors.

Sample: blood. The receptor comes from a woman younger than 35 in good health. The chain recombines TRBV20-1 with TRBJ2-1; maybe TRBD2 (5 bases). CDR3 loop: CSTRTWTDEQFF. CDR3 in DNA: TGCAGTACTAGAACTTGGACTGATGAGCAGTTCTTC.